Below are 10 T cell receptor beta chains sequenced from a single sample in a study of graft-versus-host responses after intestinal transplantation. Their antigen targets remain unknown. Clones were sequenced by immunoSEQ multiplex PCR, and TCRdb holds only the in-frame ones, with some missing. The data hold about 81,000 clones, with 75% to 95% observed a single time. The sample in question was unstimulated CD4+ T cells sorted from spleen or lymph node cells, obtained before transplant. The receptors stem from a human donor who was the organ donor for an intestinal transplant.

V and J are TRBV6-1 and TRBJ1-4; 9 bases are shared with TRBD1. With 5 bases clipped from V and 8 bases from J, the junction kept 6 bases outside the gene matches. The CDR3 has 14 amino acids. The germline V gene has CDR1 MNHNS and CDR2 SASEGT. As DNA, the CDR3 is TGTGCCAGCAGTTCCGGGACAGGGCACGAAAAACTGTTTTTT. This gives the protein CASSSGTGHEKLFF.

CDR3 sequence (DNA): TGCGCCAGCAGCTTTTTTGGGGGGAAGTCCTACGAGCAGTACTTC. It is translated as CASSFFGGKSYEQYF. The chain recombines TRBV5-1 with TRBJ2-7; tentative D call: TRBD2 (6 bases). Germline values: CDR1 SGHRS, CDR2 YFSETQ. V shed 2 bases and J shed 1 base, with 13 bases lying between them. The CDR3 is made up of 15 amino acids. Drawing the rest from reference TRBV5-1 and TRBJ2-7, the complete variable domain is KAGVTQTPRYLIKTRGQQVTLSCSPISGHRSVSWYQQTPGQGLQFLFEYFSETQRNKGNFPGRFSGRQFSNSRSEMNVSTLELGDSALYLCASSFFGGKSYEQYFGPGTRLTVT.

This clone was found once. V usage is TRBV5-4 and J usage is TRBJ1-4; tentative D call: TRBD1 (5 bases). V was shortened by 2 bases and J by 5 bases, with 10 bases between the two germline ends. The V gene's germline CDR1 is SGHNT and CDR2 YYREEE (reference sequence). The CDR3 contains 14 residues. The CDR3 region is CASSFGQANEKLFF. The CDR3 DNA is TGTGCCAGCAGCTTCGGACAAGCAAATGAAAAACTGTTTTTT. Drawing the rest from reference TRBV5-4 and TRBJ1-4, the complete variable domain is ETGVTQSPTHLIKTRGQQVTLRCSSQSGHNTVSWYQQALGQGPQFIFQYYREEENGRGNFPPRFSGLQFPNYSSELNVNALELDDSALYLCASSFGQANEKLFFGSGTQLSVL.

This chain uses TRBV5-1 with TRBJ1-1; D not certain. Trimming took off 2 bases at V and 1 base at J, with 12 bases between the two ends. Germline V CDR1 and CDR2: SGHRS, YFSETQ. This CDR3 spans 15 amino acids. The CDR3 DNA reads TGCGCCAGCAGCTTAACCCGGGTACAGAACACTGAAGCTTTCTTT. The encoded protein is CASSLTRVQNTEAFF.

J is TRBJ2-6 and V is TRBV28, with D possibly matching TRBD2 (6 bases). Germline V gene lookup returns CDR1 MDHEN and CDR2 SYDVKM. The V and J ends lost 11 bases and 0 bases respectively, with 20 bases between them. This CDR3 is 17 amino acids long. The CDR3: CASAPGLSDSGANVLTF. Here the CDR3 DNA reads TGTGCCTCGGCCCCGGGACTCTCCGACTCTGGGGCCAACGTCCTGACTTTC.

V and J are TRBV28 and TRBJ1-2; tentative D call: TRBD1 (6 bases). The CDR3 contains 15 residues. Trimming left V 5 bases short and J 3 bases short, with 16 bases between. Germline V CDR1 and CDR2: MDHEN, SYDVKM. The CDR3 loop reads CASSPRGRGYYGYTF. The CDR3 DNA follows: TGTGCCAGCAGTCCCAGGGGAAGGGGATACTATGGCTACACCTTC.

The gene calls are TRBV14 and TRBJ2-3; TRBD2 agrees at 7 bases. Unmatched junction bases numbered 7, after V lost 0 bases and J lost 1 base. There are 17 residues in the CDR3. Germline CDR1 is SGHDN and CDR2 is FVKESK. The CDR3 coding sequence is TGTGCCAGCAGCCAAGATTGGGCGGGAGACCGCACAGATACGCAGTATTTT. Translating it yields CASSQDWAGDRTDTQYF.

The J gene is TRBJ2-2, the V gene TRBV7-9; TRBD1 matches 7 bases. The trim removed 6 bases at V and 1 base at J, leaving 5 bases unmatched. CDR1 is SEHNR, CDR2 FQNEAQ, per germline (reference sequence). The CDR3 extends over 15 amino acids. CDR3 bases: TGTGCCAGCAGTTTCGGACAGGTGAACACCGGGGAGCTGTTTTTT. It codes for CASSFGQVNTGELFF. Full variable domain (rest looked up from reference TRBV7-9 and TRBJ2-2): DTGVSQNPRHKITKRGQNVTFRCDPISEHNRLYWYRQTLGQGPEFLTYFQNEAQLEKSRLLSDRFSAERPKGSFSTLEIQRTEQGDSAMYLCASSFGQVNTGELFFGEGSRLTVL.

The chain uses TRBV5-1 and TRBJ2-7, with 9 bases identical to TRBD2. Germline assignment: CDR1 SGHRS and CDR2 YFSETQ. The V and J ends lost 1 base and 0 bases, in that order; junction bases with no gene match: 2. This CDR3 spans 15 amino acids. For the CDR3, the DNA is TGCGCCAGCAGCTTGCGCGGGGGGGCCTCCTACGAGCAGTACTTC. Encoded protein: CASSLRGGASYEQYF.

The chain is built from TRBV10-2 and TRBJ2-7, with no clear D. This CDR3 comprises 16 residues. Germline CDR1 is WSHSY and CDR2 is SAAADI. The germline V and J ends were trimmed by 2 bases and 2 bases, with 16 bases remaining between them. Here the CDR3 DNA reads TGCGCCAGCAGTGAGCCCGGTGGCGGATCGCCCTACGAGCAGTACTTC. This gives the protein CASSEPGGGSPYEQYF.